A selection of T cell receptor beta chains follows, all from one sample in a study of identical twins. Each CDR3 protein gets one entry after TCRdb re-called the 5' RACE reads with MiXCR. The sample records about 240,000 distinct CDR3 sequences, 9.5% to 15% being singletons. These same data were also listed under a study on yellow fever vaccine responses in identical twins.

The source material was memory (CD45RO+) T cells sorted from blood. The receptors derive from a woman under 30 in good health. Each CDR3 is given with its conserved first and last residue. D genes are given only for firm matches. For some rows the clone size is stated as once, few or many, or as a class when expanded; others skip it.

V gene: TRBV29-1; J gene: TRBJ2-1; clone size: many; D gene: .; CDR3 DNA: TGCAGCGTTGAAGAGACCCGCCCTAAGCAGTTCTTC; CDR3 protein: CSVEETRPKQFF
V gene: TRBV28; J gene: TRBJ2-5; clone size: .; D gene: .; CDR3 DNA: TGTGCCAGCAGTTCTACGGGAGATCTAGAGACCCAGTACTTC; CDR3 protein: CASSSTGDLETQYF
V gene: TRBV20-1; J gene: TRBJ2-2; clone size: few; D gene: .; CDR3 DNA: TGCAGTGCTAGATGGTCACTGAACACCGGGGAGCTGTTTTTT; CDR3 protein: CSARWSLNTGELFF
V gene: TRBV24-1; J gene: TRBJ2-1; clone size: few; D gene: TRBD2; CDR3 DNA: TGTGCCACCAGTGACGCTGCGGGGGTGCACAATGAGCAGTTCTTC; CDR3 protein: CATSDAAGVHNEQFF
V gene: TRBV6-2/TRBV6-3; J gene: TRBJ2-7; clone size: few; D gene: TRBD2; CDR3 DNA: TGTGCCAGCTCCAAATCTTTAGCGGGTACGCTATACGAGCAGTACTTC; CDR3 protein: CASSKSLAGTLYEQYF
V gene: TRBV5-1; J gene: TRBJ2-1; clone size: .; D gene: TRBD2; CDR3 DNA: TGCGCCAGCGCATTAGTGGGCGGTAGCGGGCTGGAGCAGTTCTTC; CDR3 protein: CASALVGGSGLEQFF
V gene: TRBV5-1; J gene: TRBJ2-2; clone size: few; D gene: TRBD1; CDR3 DNA: TGCGCCAGCAGCTTCGGGGGACAGGGGGCCACCGGGGAGCTGTTTTTT; CDR3 protein: CASSFGGQGATGELFF
V gene: TRBV6-5; J gene: TRBJ2-1; clone size: few; D gene: .; CDR3 DNA: TGTGCCAGCAGTTACTCGTGGGATGAGCAGTTCTTC; CDR3 protein: CASSYSWDEQFF
V gene: TRBV7-7; J gene: TRBJ2-5; clone size: many; D gene: TRBD1; CDR3 DNA: TGTGCTAGCAGCACAAACAGGGGTGCGGAGACCCAGTACTTC; CDR3 protein: CASSTNRGAETQYF
V gene: TRBV5-1; J gene: TRBJ2-3; clone size: .; D gene: .; CDR3 DNA: TGCGCCAGCAGCTACAACCAGGATACGCAGTATTTT; CDR3 protein: CASSYNQDTQYF
V gene: TRBV11-2; J gene: TRBJ1-4; clone size: .; D gene: TRBD1; CDR3 DNA: TGTGCCAGCAGCATGGGACAGCCTCCTAATGAAAAACTGTTTTTT; CDR3 protein: CASSMGQPPNEKLFF
V gene: TRBV24-1; J gene: TRBJ2-3; clone size: many; D gene: .; CDR3 DNA: TGTGCCACCAGTAACAGGGCAACTAGCACAGATACGCAGTATTTT; CDR3 protein: CATSNRATSTDTQYF
V gene: TRBV19; J gene: TRBJ2-1; clone size: few; D gene: .; CDR3 DNA: TGTGCCAGTAGTATAGACGGGACATCATACAATGAGCAGTTCTTC; CDR3 protein: CASSIDGTSYNEQFF
V gene: TRBV10-3; J gene: TRBJ2-1; clone size: .; D gene: .; CDR3 DNA: TGTGCCATCAGTGAGAGTGGGGCGGGGATTAATGAGCAGTTCTTC; CDR3 protein: CAISESGAGINEQFF
V gene: TRBV3-1; J gene: TRBJ1-1; clone size: few; D gene: TRBD1; CDR3 DNA: TGTGCCAGCAGCCATAGAGGCATGGGGACAGGAGAAGCTTTCTTT; CDR3 protein: CASSHRGMGTGEAFF